These 31 T cell receptor beta chains were all obtained from the same sample, sequenced in a study of cytomegalovirus exposure and HLA in healthy donors. PCR used 60 Vbeta primers and 13 Jbeta primers. Assay used: immunoSEQ multiplex PCR; TCRdb lists only in-frame clones, some missing. This sample has some 160,000 clones, with over 75% found just once. Specimen: PBMCs. These receptors all stem from a woman aged 45-60 years in good health and CMV-seronegative.

The rearrangement joins TRBV5-4 to TRBJ2-7; TRBD1 matches at 8 bases. The CDR3 consists of 16 residues. V lost 0 bases to trimming and J lost 3 bases; unmatched junction nucleotides: 8. Germline V gene lookup returns CDR1 SGHNT and CDR2 YYREEE (reference sequence). The CDR3 sequence: CASSLAFGTGVYEQYF. The CDR3 DNA reads TGTGCCAGCAGCTTGGCGTTCGGGACAGGAGTCTACGAGCAGTACTTC.

This chain links TRBV15 with TRBJ2-3, with D maybe TRBD1 (6 bases). This CDR3 is 15 amino acids long. In germline, CDR1 is LNHNV, CDR2 YYDKDF (reference sequence). V lost 2 bases and J 3 bases, leaving 12 bases between the germline ends. In nucleotides, the CDR3 is TGTGCCACCAGCAGAAGCCCCCAGGGGACAGATACGCAGTATTTT. Translated, it gives CATSRSPQGTDTQYF.

The CDR3 nucleotides are TGTGCCACCAGCAGGGGACAGGGCATTGGAAACACCATATATTTT. Its protein is CATSRGQGIGNTIYF. This chain links TRBV15 with TRBJ1-3; 9 bases are a match to TRBD1. The CDR3 consists of 15 residues. The germline CDR1 and CDR2 sequences are LNHNV and YYDKDF (reference sequence). J lost 3 bases, V lost 3 bases, and 3 bases had no gene match.

The J gene is TRBJ2-3, the V gene TRBV5-1; D unresolved. Trimming left V 3 bases short and J 0 bases short, with 8 bases between. CDR3 length: 14 residues. Germline V CDR1 and CDR2: SGHRS, YFSETQ. The CDR3 reads CASSSQSSTDTQYF. The CDR3 DNA reads TGCGCCAGCAGCTCCCAGTCCAGCACAGATACGCAGTATTTT.

V is TRBV19 and J is TRBJ2-7; 7 nucleotides match TRBD2. This CDR3 spans 15 amino acids. Germline CDR1 LNHDA, CDR2 SQIVND (reference sequence). Trimming removed 6 bases from V and 6 bases from J; junction bases left unmatched: 14. The CDR3 DNA reads as TGTGCCAGTAGACCCACTATCGGCGGGAGCGGCGAGCAGTACTTC. Its protein is CASRPTIGGSGEQYF.

The gene calls are TRBV27 and TRBJ2-7; 14 nucleotides align to TRBD2. J lost 6 bases, V lost 4 bases, and 11 bases had no gene match. The CDR3 is made up of 17 amino acids. CDR1 and CDR2 from the germline V gene are MNHEY and SMNVEV (reference sequence). CDR3 bases: TGTGCCAGCAGTTACCCCCCCCCTGGGACTAGCGGGAGCGAGCAGTACTTC. Its translation: CASSYPPPGTSGSEQYF.

This chain links TRBV7-2 with TRBJ2-7; 7 bases agree with TRBD1. This CDR3 is built from 12 residues. V lost 6 bases, J lost 6 bases, and 5 bases stayed unmatched. Germline lookup yields CDR1 SGHTA and CDR2 FQGNSA. The CDR3 sequence: CASRDRSLEQYF. CDR3 bases: TGTGCCAGCAGGGACAGGAGTCTCGAGCAGTACTTC. Full variable domain (missing parts from reference TRBV7-2 and TRBJ2-7): GAGVSQSPSNKVTEKGKDVELRCDPISGHTALYWYRQSLGQGLEFLIYFQGNSAPDKSGLPSDRFSAERTGGSVSTLTIQRTQQEDSAVYLCASRDRSLEQYFGPGTRLTVT.

This chain connects TRBV7-9 to TRBJ2-7, with 8 bases aligning to TRBD2. Germline CDR1 reads SEHNR; CDR2 reads FQNEAQ (reference sequence). The V gene end was trimmed by 5 bases and the J gene end by 6 bases; junction bases not matched to a gene: 15. The CDR3 has 16 residues. The CDR3, as DNA: TGTGCCAGCAGCACAAAACCGGGACTAGTAGGTGGCGAGCAGTACTTC. This encodes CASSTKPGLVGGEQYF.

The V call is TRBV7-6, the J call TRBJ2-5, with no clear D. The CDR3 is 12 amino acids. The germline gives CDR1 SGHVS, CDR2 FNYEAQ. V lost 2 bases to trimming and J lost 4 bases, with 5 bases between them. In DNA form, the CDR3 reads TGTGCCAGCAGCTTATTCGGAGAGACCCAGTACTTC. The encoded protein is CASSLFGETQYF.

This clone was counted a few times. V gene TRBV15 combines with J gene TRBJ2-5; maybe TRBD1 (5 bases). Germline V gene data show CDR1 as LNHNV and CDR2 as YYDKDF (reference sequence). The V end lost 6 bases, the J end lost 5 bases, and 19 bases lay between the germline ends. This CDR3 spans 15 amino acids. This chain's CDR3 is CATSQTVKGLETQYF. The CDR3 nucleotides are TGTGCCACCAGTCAAACGGTAAAGGGGTTGGAGACCCAGTACTTC.

The rearrangement uses TRBV2 and TRBJ2-7; D unresolved. V was clipped by 6 bases and J by 2 bases, with 8 bases between them. CDR3 length: 12 amino acids. Per the germline V gene, CDR1 is SNHLY and CDR2 is FYNNEI. The CDR3 DNA reads as TGTGCCAGCAGCTTCACACCCTACGAGCAGTACTTC. Amino acids: CASSFTPYEQYF.

The J gene is TRBJ2-3, the V gene TRBV7-3; 9 positions agree with TRBD1. With V trimmed by 5 bases and J by 6 bases, 9 bases remained unmatched. In germline, CDR1 is SGHTA, CDR2 FQGTGA. The CDR3 loop spans 15 amino acids. This chain's CDR3 is CASSPRADRGDTQYF. The CDR3 DNA follows: TGTGCCAGCAGCCCACGGGCGGACAGGGGCGATACGCAGTATTTT.

The CDR3 sequence: CASSRGPNTEAFF. DNA for the CDR3: TGTGCCAGTAGTAGGGGCCCGAACACTGAAGCTTTCTTT. The genes are TRBV19 and TRBJ1-1; D is perhaps TRBD1 (5 bases). This CDR3 has 13 residues. The germline V gene encodes CDR1 LNHDA and CDR2 SQIVND (reference sequence). The ends were cut back, 4 bases at V and 1 base at J, with 7 bases in the middle.

The chain recombines TRBV10-3 with TRBJ2-5; 7 positions match TRBD1. The germline V gene has CDR1 ENHRY and CDR2 SYGVKD. With 3 bases clipped from V and 3 bases from J, the junction kept 4 bases outside the gene matches. This CDR3 has 14 residues. CDR3 sequence: CAISDTGTEETQYF. DNA of the CDR3: TGTGCCATCAGTGACACCGGGACAGAAGAGACCCAGTACTTC.

This chain links TRBV7-8 with TRBJ2-7, with 8 bases identical to TRBD2. The J segment lost 0 bases and the V segment lost 3 bases, leaving 4 bases of the junction unmatched. Looked up from germline, CDR1 is SGHVS and CDR2 is FQNEAQ. CDR3 length equals 15 residues. CDR3 DNA sequence: TGTGCCAGCAGCTTGCAGCTAGCGGGCTCCTACGAGCAGTACTTC. Amino acid sequence: CASSLQLAGSYEQYF.

The table lists this clone with a count of one. This chain uses TRBV5-6 with TRBJ2-1, with unresolved D. Trimming removed 1 base at V and 0 bases at J, with 14 bases between. The length of the CDR3 is 17 residues. The germline gives CDR1 SGHDT, CDR2 YYEEEE. Here the CDR3 reads CASSLNWRSSSYNEQFF. The CDR3 nucleotides are TGTGCCAGCAGCTTGAATTGGCGGAGCAGCTCCTACAATGAGCAGTTCTTC.

Here the CDR3 DNA reads TGTGCCAGCAGCTTTAAAGGGGGAAGCTACGAGCAGTACTTC. Protein product: CASSFKGGSYEQYF. V is TRBV5-4 and J is TRBJ2-7; tentatively, D is TRBD1 (6 bases). Germline CDR1 reads SGHNT; CDR2 reads YYREEE (reference sequence). V was cut by 2 bases and J by 3 bases, with 12 bases left in between. CDR3 size: 14 residues.

The chain is built from TRBV7-2 and TRBJ2-7, with D maybe TRBD1 (6 bases). This CDR3 is built from 16 residues. CDR1 SGHTA and CDR2 FQGNSA come from the germline V gene. V lost 5 bases and J 1 base, leaving 18 bases between the germline ends. The chain's CDR3 is CASSPGTRQASYEQYF. CDR3 nucleotides: TGTGCCAGCAGCCCGGGCACGCGACAGGCTTCCTACGAGCAGTACTTC.

The J gene is TRBJ1-5, the V gene TRBV18; D remains unclear. V lost 6 bases and J lost 3, with 9 bases in between. The CDR3 loop spans 13 amino acids. Germline V gene sequence: CDR1 KGHSH, CDR2 LQKENI. For the CDR3, the DNA is TGTGCCAGCTCCCTCACAGACAATCAGCCCCAGCATTTT. It encodes CASSLTDNQPQHF. Full variable domain (remainder filled in from reference TRBV18 and TRBJ1-5): NAGVMQNPRHLVRRRGQEARLRCSPMKGHSHVYWYRQLPEEGLKFMVYLQKENIIDESGMPKERFSAEFPKEGPSILRIQQVVRGDSAAYFCASSLTDNQPQHFGDGTRLSIL.

V and J are TRBV6-6 and TRBJ2-5, with TRBD2 as a possible D gene (6 bases). Germline values: CDR1 MNHNY, CDR2 SVGAGI (reference sequence). The CDR3 runs 13 residues. Between the trimmed V and J ends, which lost 0 bases and 5 bases, there was a span of 7 bases. This CDR3 is CASSYSRGETQYF. CDR3 sequence (DNA): TGTGCCAGCAGTTACTCCCGGGGGGAGACCCAGTACTTC.

This chain uses TRBV6-6 with TRBJ1-1; the D is unclear. Trimming removed 4 bases from V and 1 base from J, with 7 bases in between. This CDR3 is 13 amino acids long. Germline V gene data show CDR1 as MNHNY and CDR2 as SVGAGI (reference sequence). This CDR3 reads CASSSGANTEAFF. Written as DNA, the CDR3 is TGTGCCAGCAGTTCGGGAGCGAACACTGAAGCTTTCTTT.

This chain links TRBV6-5 with TRBJ1-5; D ambiguous. Germline CDR1 is MNHEY and CDR2 is SVGAGI. This CDR3 is 13 amino acids long. Between the trimmed V and J ends, which lost 4 bases and 4 bases, there was a span of 8 bases. The CDR3 region has the DNA TGTGCCAGCAGTTCATTAACTAATCAGCCCCAGCATTTT. This sequence encodes CASSSLTNQPQHF.

The rearrangement links TRBV2 to TRBJ2-4; 7 nucleotides line up with TRBD1. Germline V CDR1 and CDR2: SNHLY, FYNNEI. There are 13 residues in the CDR3. V was pared by 3 bases and J by 8 bases, with 4 bases of the junction left unmatched. The CDR3 region is CASSDDRADIQYF. CDR3 coding DNA: TGTGCCAGCAGTGACGACAGGGCGGACATTCAGTACTTC.

This sequence joins TRBV10-3 and TRBJ2-1; D is undetermined. V was clipped by 6 bases and J by 2 bases, with 11 bases between them. Germline V CDR1 and CDR2: ENHRY, SYGVKD. CDR3 length equals 14 residues. The CDR3 nucleotides read TGTGCCATCAGAGCGCCCCGACCCTACAATGAGCAGTTCTTC. This codes for CAIRAPRPYNEQFF.

The J gene is TRBJ2-7, the V gene TRBV9, with 11 positions matching TRBD1. The CDR3 extends over 16 amino acids. Looked up from germline, CDR1 is SGDLS and CDR2 is YYNGEE. Trimming took 0 bases from V and 4 from J; bases not matched to a gene: 6. CDR3 DNA sequence: TGTGCCAGCAGCGTAGATTGGACAGGGGGCGCTTACGAGCAGTACTTC. Its protein is CASSVDWTGGAYEQYF.

In DNA form, the CDR3 reads TGCGCCAGCAGTGACCCGAGAGGCCTTACGCAGTATTTT. Protein: CASSDPRGLTQYF. The chain recombines TRBV10-1 with TRBJ2-3; D is unresolved. CDR3 length equals 13 residues. From germline, CDR1 is WNHNN and CDR2 SYGVQD (reference sequence). Trimming removed 3 bases from V and 8 bases from J, with 12 bases in between.

The chain links TRBV27 to TRBJ1-6; unclear D gene. The germline V gene encodes CDR1 MNHEY and CDR2 SMNVEV (reference sequence). The CDR3 spans 13 residues. V lost 3 bases and J lost 2, with 2 bases in between. The CDR3 region has the DNA TGTGCCAGCAGTTTCGCCTATAATTCACCCCTCCACTTT. Translating gives CASSFAYNSPLHF.

The chain is built from TRBV27 and TRBJ2-5, with D tentatively TRBD2 (6 bases). V lost 6 bases to trimming and J lost 7 bases, with 18 bases between them. CDR1 and CDR2 from the germline V gene are MNHEY and SMNVEV (reference sequence). This CDR3 comprises 14 residues. This CDR3 reads CASSRMRQAGTQYF. CDR3 coding DNA: TGTGCCAGCAGCCGGATGAGACAAGCGGGGACCCAGTACTTC.

V gene TRBV5-6 combines with J gene TRBJ1-2, with 12 bases that match TRBD1. After removal of 4 bases from V and 7 bases from J, the junction contained 8 bases not matched to a gene. The CDR3 loop spans 15 amino acids. Germline V CDR1 and CDR2: SGHDT, YYEEEE. The CDR3 loop reads CASSGRDRGLAGYTF. In nucleotides, the CDR3 is TGTGCCAGCAGCGGCCGGGACAGGGGGCTTGCTGGCTACACCTTC. Full variable domain (missing parts from reference TRBV5-6 and TRBJ1-2): DAGVTQSPTHLIKTRGQQVTLRCSPKSGHDTVSWYQQALGQGPQFIFQYYEEEERQRGNFPDRFSGHQFPNYSSELNVNALLLGDSALYLCASSGRDRGLAGYTFGSGTRLTVV.

The V and J genes are TRBV9 and TRBJ2-7; 9 positions agree with TRBD1. V was clipped by 4 bases and J by 8 bases; unmatched bases: 7. The CDR3 covers 13 residues. Germline V CDR1 and CDR2: SGDLS, YYNGEE. The CDR3 DNA reads as TGTGCCAGCAGCATAAAACAGGGGGCGAAGCAGTACTTC. Its translation is CASSIKQGAKQYF.

In nucleotides, the CDR3 is TGTGCCAGCAGCCTAATCGCGGCCAAAAACATTCAGTACTTC. The encoded protein is CASSLIAAKNIQYF. This sequence joins TRBV28 and TRBJ2-4; D is unresolved. Trimming left V 6 bases short and J 1 base short, with 10 bases between. The CDR3 runs to 14 residues. Germline-derived CDR1 and CDR2 are MDHEN and SYDVKM.